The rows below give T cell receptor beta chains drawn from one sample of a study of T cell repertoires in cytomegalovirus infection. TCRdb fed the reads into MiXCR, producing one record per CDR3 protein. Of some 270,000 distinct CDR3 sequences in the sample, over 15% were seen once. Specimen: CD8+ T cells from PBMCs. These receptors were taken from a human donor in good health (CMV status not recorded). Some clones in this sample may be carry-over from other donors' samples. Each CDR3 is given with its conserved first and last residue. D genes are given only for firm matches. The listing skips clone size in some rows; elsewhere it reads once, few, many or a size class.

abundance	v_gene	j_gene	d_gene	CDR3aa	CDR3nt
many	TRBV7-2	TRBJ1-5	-	CASSLWKDQPQHF	TGTGCCAGCAGCTTGTGGAAGGATCAGCCCCAGCATTTT
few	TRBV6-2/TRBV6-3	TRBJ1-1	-	CASSYAPGTNTEAFF	TGTGCCAGCAGTTATGCCCCCGGCACGAACACTGAAGCTTTCTTT
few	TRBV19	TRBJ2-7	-	CASSTPPLGARPYEQYF	TGTGCCAGTAGTACACCACCCCTCGGAGCGCGGCCCTACGAGCAGTACTTC
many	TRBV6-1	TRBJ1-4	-	CASSEALRAPNEKLFF	TGTGCCAGCAGTGAAGCGCTTCGGGCGCCAAATGAAAAACTGTTTTTT
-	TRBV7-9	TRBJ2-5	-	CASSSTQGQETQYF	TGTGCCAGCAGTTCCACCCAGGGGCAAGAGACCCAGTACTTC
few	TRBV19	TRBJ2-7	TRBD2	CASSILAGDSYEQYF	TGTGCCAGTAGTATCCTAGCGGGGGACTCCTACGAGCAGTACTTC
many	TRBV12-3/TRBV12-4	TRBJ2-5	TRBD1	CASSTSWTGYTSETQYF	TGTGCCAGCAGTACCTCCTGGACAGGGTATACTTCCGAGACCCAGTACTTC
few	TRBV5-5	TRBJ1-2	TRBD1	CASSFDGTGTYGYTF	TGTGCCAGCAGCTTCGACGGGACAGGGACCTATGGCTACACCTTC
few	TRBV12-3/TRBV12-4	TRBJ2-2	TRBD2	CASSPVRLAALKGTGELFF	TGTGCCAGCAGTCCAGTTAGGCTAGCGGCTTTAAAAGGCACCGGGGAGCTGTTTTTT
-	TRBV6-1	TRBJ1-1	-	CASSEIQGAFF	TGTGCCAGCAGTGAAATACAAGGAGCTTTCTTT
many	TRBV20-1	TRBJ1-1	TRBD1	CSARDFRDRGGNTEAFF	TGCAGTGCTAGAGATTTCAGGGACAGGGGCGGAAACACTGAAGCTTTCTTT